Below are 30 T cell receptor beta chains sequenced from a single sample in a study of cytomegalovirus exposure and HLA in healthy donors. The repertoire was sequenced with immunoSEQ multiplex PCR; TCRdb's copy has only in-frame clones and lacks some. Here the sample spans some 190,000 clones, around 86% being singletons. The material sequenced was PBMCs. These receptors came from a woman aged 18 to 35 in good health and CMV-seronegative.

The chain recombines TRBV2 with TRBJ1-4, with a weak D call TRBD1 (5 bases). Germline loops: CDR1 SNHLY, CDR2 FYNNEI. The length of the CDR3 is 11 residues. Trimming shortened V by 8 bases and J by 10 bases, and 11 bases separated the two germline ends. This chain's CDR3 is CASQGKLKLFF. CDR3 in DNA: TGTGCCAGCCAGGGAAAGTTAAAACTGTTTTTT.

The gene calls are TRBV4-1 and TRBJ1-2; D not certain. Trimming stripped 1 base from V and 7 bases from J, with 19 bases between. Germline loops: CDR1 MGHRA, CDR2 YSYEKL. The CDR3 sequence is 16 residues long. The CDR3 nucleotides are TGCGCCAGCAGCCAAGTTTTTCCTATCTCGGTTCGTGGCTACACCTTC. Translating it yields CASSQVFPISVRGYTF.

The V call is TRBV27, the J call TRBJ1-4; D is ambiguous. V was trimmed by 3 bases and J by 0 bases, leaving 5 bases between them. CDR3 length: 14 amino acids. Germline values: CDR1 MNHEY, CDR2 SMNVEV (reference sequence). The CDR3 DNA reads TGTGCCAGCAGTTTTCTCTCAACTAATGAAAAACTGTTTTTT. Translated, it gives CASSFLSTNEKLFF.

The chain's CDR3 is CASSIGGGVSEQYF. In nucleotides, the CDR3 is TGTGCCAGTAGTATAGGAGGGGGTGTGAGTGAGCAGTACTTC. The V and J genes are TRBV19 and TRBJ2-7, with D maybe TRBD1 (6 bases). Between the trimmed V and J ends, which lost 1 base and 7 bases, there was a span of 14 bases. CDR1 is LNHDA and CDR2 is SQIVND in the germline V gene (reference sequence). This CDR3 has 14 amino acids.

The J gene is TRBJ2-6, the V gene TRBV5-1; D is perhaps TRBD2 (6 bases). Trimming pared 2 bases from V and 0 bases from J, leaving 9 bases between. Germline V gene data show CDR1 as SGHRS and CDR2 as YFSETQ. The CDR3 has 16 amino acids. This CDR3 reads CASSFGTSSGANVLTF. CDR3 coding DNA: TGCGCCAGCAGCTTCGGGACTTCCTCTGGGGCCAACGTCCTGACTTTC.

V usage is TRBV2 and J usage is TRBJ2-3; 14 bases map to TRBD2. Germline CDR1 and CDR2: SNHLY and FYNNEI. This CDR3 has 13 amino acids. The V and J ends lost 8 bases and 7 bases, in that order; junction bases with no gene match: 2. The CDR3 here is CASGTSGRNTQYF. The CDR3 coding sequence is TGTGCCAGCGGGACTAGCGGGAGAAATACGCAGTATTTT.

This chain joins TRBV7-2 and TRBJ2-2, with no clear D. This CDR3 has 13 residues. Germline V CDR1 and CDR2: SGHTA, FQGNSA. The germline V and J ends were trimmed by 1 base and 4 bases, with 4 bases remaining between them. The CDR3: CASSLGPTGELFF. CDR3 bases: TGTGCCAGCAGCTTAGGGCCCACCGGGGAGCTGTTTTTT.

This sequence joins TRBV11-3 and TRBJ1-3; 9 bases align to TRBD1. V was clipped by 5 bases and J by 0 bases; unmatched bases: 8. Germline-derived CDR1 and CDR2 are SGHNT and YENEEA. The CDR3 sequence is 17 residues long. CDR3 in DNA: TGTGCCAGCAGCCTTAGGACAGGGGACCACTCTGGAAACACCATATATTTT. It yields the protein CASSLRTGDHSGNTIYF.

The rearrangement joins TRBV7-9 to TRBJ2-4; the D gene is possibly TRBD1 (5 bases). The CDR3 consists of 17 residues. CDR1 is SEHNR and CDR2 is FQNEAQ in the germline V gene (reference sequence). V was trimmed by 5 bases and J by 1 base, leaving 18 bases between them. The CDR3 region has the DNA TGTGCCAGCAGCCATCCGTTGGGTTCAGGGGCCAAAAACATTCAGTACTTC. Protein: CASSHPLGSGAKNIQYF.

Concerning this clone: The junction and the germline gene differ at one end; a read error may be behind it. This chain uses TRBV4-1 with TRBJ2-7; 9 bases match TRBD2. Germline CDR1 MGHRA, CDR2 YSYEKL. CDR3 length: 18 amino acids. The DNA for the CDR3 is TGCGCCAGCAGCCAAGGGAACCTCGGCGGGAGGGCCTCCCACGAGCAGTACTTC. Protein: CASSQGNLGGRASHEQYF.

This clone was counted once. V and J are TRBV5-4 and TRBJ2-5; 9 nucleotides line up with TRBD1. Trimming removed 2 bases from V and 5 bases from J; junction bases left unmatched: 13. Germline V gene data show CDR1 as SGHNT and CDR2 as YYREEE (reference sequence). The CDR3 runs to 17 residues. The CDR3 DNA reads TGTGCCAGCAGCTTAGGACGGGACAGGGTGGCCGGGGAGACCCAGTACTTC. It is translated as CASSLGRDRVAGETQYF.

The chain links TRBV19 to TRBJ2-2, with TRBD1 identical over 9 bases. The CDR3 runs to 15 residues. V shed 8 bases, J shed 2 bases, and the junction held 6 bases outside the gene matches. CDR1 and CDR2 (germline): LNHDA, SQIVND (reference sequence). CDR3 nucleotides: TGTGCCAGTCGCACGGGACAGGGAAACACCGGGGAGCTGTTTTTT. Protein: CASRTGQGNTGELFF.

The genes are TRBV27 and TRBJ2-2; 8 bases agree with TRBD1. In germline, CDR1 is MNHEY, CDR2 SMNVEV (reference sequence). Losses at the gene ends were 2 bases for V and 5 bases for J; bases not matched to a gene: 4. The CDR3 consists of 15 residues. The CDR3 is CASSLARGLTGELFF. DNA of the CDR3: TGTGCCAGCAGTTTAGCCAGGGGGCTAACCGGGGAGCTGTTTTTT.

V usage is TRBV5-6 and J usage is TRBJ1-1; 7 bases match TRBD1. The germline gives CDR1 SGHDT, CDR2 YYEEEE. The CDR3 loop spans 15 amino acids. V shed 6 bases and J 2 bases; nucleotides not matched to a gene: 10. CDR3: CASTQRQGRNTEAFF. The CDR3 region has the DNA TGTGCCAGCACCCAGAGACAGGGACGAAACACTGAAGCTTTCTTT. Variable domain in full (rest from reference TRBV5-6 and TRBJ1-1): DAGVTQSPTHLIKTRGQQVTLRCSPKSGHDTVSWYQQALGQGPQFIFQYYEEEERQRGNFPDRFSGHQFPNYSSELNVNALLLGDSALYLCASTQRQGRNTEAFFGQGTRLTVV.

V and J are TRBV5-5 and TRBJ1-5; D is uncertain. V dropped 0 bases and J dropped 2 bases, with 9 bases sitting between them. The CDR3 runs to 15 residues. Germline V lookup: CDR1 SGHKS, CDR2 YYEKEE (reference sequence). The CDR3 DNA reads as TGTGCCAGCAGCTTGGAACACCATGGCAATCAGCCCCAGCATTTT. Amino acid sequence: CASSLEHHGNQPQHF.

This chain links TRBV9 with TRBJ1-1; tentatively, D is TRBD1 (5 bases). V lost 1 base to trimming and J lost 3 bases, with 13 bases between them. The CDR3 covers 15 residues. Germline V CDR1 and CDR2: SGDLS, YYNGEE. The CDR3 spells CASSVYGAGDTEAFF. The CDR3 coding sequence is TGTGCCAGCAGCGTATATGGGGCTGGGGACACTGAAGCTTTCTTT.

The genes are TRBV6-1 and TRBJ1-2; D is undetermined. Per the germline V gene, CDR1 is MNHNS and CDR2 is SASEGT. The CDR3 covers 15 residues. With 7 bases removed from V and 0 bases from J, the gap between germline ends came to 15 bases. CDR3 protein: CASIVHPSTNYGYTF. The CDR3 nucleotides read TGTGCCAGCATAGTTCACCCGTCGACTAACTATGGCTACACCTTC.

This clone has more than one count but fewer than ten. The rearrangement uses TRBV2 and TRBJ1-3, with D possibly being TRBD1 (5 bases). V lost 7 bases and J 7 bases, leaving 17 bases between the germline ends. The length of the CDR3 is 14 residues. The germline V gene encodes CDR1 SNHLY and CDR2 FYNNEI. The CDR3 sequence: CASNRQTPGNTIYF. The DNA of the CDR3 is TGTGCCAGCAACCGACAGACTCCCGGGAACACCATATATTTT.

This chain joins TRBV5-4 and TRBJ2-3, with TRBD2 matching over 8 bases. This CDR3 is 17 amino acids long. Germline V lookup: CDR1 SGHNT, CDR2 YYREEE (reference sequence). V lost 4 bases to trimming and J lost 2 bases; unmatched junction nucleotides: 12. The DNA of the CDR3 is TGTGCCAGCAGCGAAGGCAAAACTAGCGGAAACACAGATACGCAGTATTTT. Translating it yields CASSEGKTSGNTDTQYF.

The J gene is TRBJ2-7, the V gene TRBV7-8; no reliable D call. The length of the CDR3 is 14 residues. Germline-derived CDR1 and CDR2 are SGHVS and FQNEAQ. Between the trimmed V and J ends, which lost 1 base and 2 bases, there was a span of 9 bases. CDR3 in DNA: TGTGCCAGCAGCTTAGTTCTTAGCACCTACGAGCAGTACTTC. As protein: CASSLVLSTYEQYF.

The chain links TRBV5-4 to TRBJ2-7, with D perhaps TRBD2 (5 bases). Trimming pared 0 bases from V and 2 bases from J, leaving 9 bases between. This CDR3 spans 14 amino acids. Germline V CDR1 and CDR2: SGHNT, YYREEE (reference sequence). The CDR3 reads CASSLDGDPYEQYF. CDR3 coding DNA: TGTGCCAGCAGCTTGGACGGGGATCCCTACGAGCAGTACTTC.

This clone was seen a single time. V usage is TRBV19 and J usage is TRBJ2-5, with 10 bases lining up with TRBD1. The V gene's germline CDR1 is LNHDA and CDR2 SQIVND (reference sequence). The junction had 13 bases not matched to a gene; V was cut back by 4 bases and J by 5 bases. This CDR3 has 17 amino acids. The CDR3 here is CASSKTGTGDRGETQYF. The CDR3 DNA reads as TGTGCCAGTAGTAAGACCGGGACAGGGGATCGAGGGGAGACCCAGTACTTC.

This chain joins TRBV5-3 and TRBJ1-1; the match to TRBD1 covers 9 bases. TRBV5-3 is an ORF, and what it does is uncertain. V shed 0 bases and J 4 bases; nucleotides not matched to a gene: 7. The CDR3 is made up of 16 amino acids. The CDR3 nucleotides are TGTGCCAGAAGCTTGGCTGGACAGGGGCCCAGCACTGAAGCTTTCTTT. It specifies CARSLAGQGPSTEAFF.

The J gene is TRBJ2-7, the V gene TRBV19, with 8 positions matching TRBD2. J was trimmed by 4 bases and V by 0 bases; bases with no gene match: 5. CDR3 length: 15 amino acids. Germline values: CDR1 LNHDA, CDR2 SQIVND (reference sequence). For the CDR3, the DNA is TGTGCCAGTAGTATAGAAGCGGGGGCAATGTACGAGCAGTACTTC. Its translation is CASSIEAGAMYEQYF.

The chain employs TRBV7-9 and TRBJ1-2; 9 nucleotides agree with TRBD1. With 2 bases clipped from V and 2 bases from J, the junction kept 3 bases outside the gene matches. The CDR3 spans 15 residues. Germline-derived CDR1 and CDR2 are SEHNR and FQNEAQ (reference sequence). The CDR3 nucleotides read TGTGCCAGCAGCTTAACCGGGACAGGGAACTATGGCTACACCTTC. Its protein is CASSLTGTGNYGYTF.

This chain joins TRBV29-1 and TRBJ1-3; maybe TRBD1 (5 bases). V was shortened by 8 bases and J by 2 bases, with 16 bases between the two germline ends. The CDR3 loop spans 14 amino acids. Germline V gene lookup returns CDR1 SQVTM and CDR2 ANQGSEA. CDR3 loop: CSSTPGRAGNTIYF. Here the CDR3 DNA reads TGCAGCTCTACCCCAGGCAGGGCTGGAAACACCATATATTTT.

The V gene is TRBV7-8, the J gene TRBJ1-5; a weak D match, TRBD1 (5 bases). Germline V lookup: CDR1 SGHVS, CDR2 FQNEAQ. Trimming took off 5 bases at V and 3 bases at J, with 20 bases between the two ends. This CDR3 contains 17 residues. In DNA, the CDR3 is TGTGCCAGCAGCGCAGAGCGGAGGGAAGGGGTCAATCAGCCCCAGCATTTT. Protein: CASSAERREGVNQPQHF.

The DNA for the CDR3 is TGTGCCAGCAGGAGACAGGGGGACACTGAAGCTTTCTTT. Its protein is CASRRQGDTEAFF. The V gene is TRBV28, the J gene TRBJ1-1; 9 bases fit TRBD1. After removal of 6 bases from V and 3 bases from J, the junction contained 2 bases not matched to a gene. Germline CDR1 and CDR2: MDHEN and SYDVKM. The CDR3 length is 13 residues.

The chain is built from TRBV19 and TRBJ2-1, with 11 bases fitting TRBD2. Trimming removed 4 bases from V and 0 bases from J; junction bases left unmatched: 5. CDR3 size: 17 residues. Germline assignment: CDR1 LNHDA and CDR2 SQIVND (reference sequence). CDR3 nucleotides: TGTGCCAGTAGTACGGGACTAGCGGAAAGCTCCTACAATGAGCAGTTCTTC. Translating gives CASSTGLAESSYNEQFF.

The rearrangement joins TRBV7-9 to TRBJ2-2; 7 nucleotides align to TRBD2. J gave up 3 bases and V 1 base, and 11 bases lay outside the gene matches. The germline V gene has CDR1 SEHNR and CDR2 FQNEAQ (reference sequence). This CDR3 region has 18 residues. CDR3 sequence (DNA): TGTGCCAGCAGCTTAGACGAGGGACTACCCCTTCACACCGGGGAGCTGTTTTTT. Translating it yields CASSLDEGLPLHTGELFF.